The T cell receptor beta chain under discussion was sequenced for a study of CD8 T cells in Susac syndrome. Germline loops: CDR1 SGHRS, CDR2 YFSETQ. CDR3 length: 14 residues. V was trimmed by 7 bases and J by 0 bases, leaving 13 bases between them. TCR beta was sequenced from blood CD8+ and CD4+ T cells. TEMRA cells were FACS-enriched, with CD8+ and CD4+ T cells isolated negatively. The authors reverse transcribed about 0.5 to 1 ug RNA with random hexamers. The CDR3 of TCR beta was amplified by immunoSEQ multiplex PCR across 54 Vbeta and 13 Jbeta. TCRdb reprocessed the immunoSEQ multiplex PCR reads via MiXCR and lists one record per CDR3 protein. The repertoire consists of 110,000 or so distinct CDR3 sequences, with around nine tenths occurring once and the leading ten covering less than 0.15%.

V and J are TRBV5-1 and TRBJ1-1, with D tentatively TRBD1 (6 bases). The sample was CD4+ T cells from PBMCs. The receptor was isolated from a human donor in good health. The CDR3 DNA follows: TGCGCCAGCGGACTACAGGGCCTGAACACTGAAGCTTTCTTT. This codes for CASGLQGLNTEAFF.